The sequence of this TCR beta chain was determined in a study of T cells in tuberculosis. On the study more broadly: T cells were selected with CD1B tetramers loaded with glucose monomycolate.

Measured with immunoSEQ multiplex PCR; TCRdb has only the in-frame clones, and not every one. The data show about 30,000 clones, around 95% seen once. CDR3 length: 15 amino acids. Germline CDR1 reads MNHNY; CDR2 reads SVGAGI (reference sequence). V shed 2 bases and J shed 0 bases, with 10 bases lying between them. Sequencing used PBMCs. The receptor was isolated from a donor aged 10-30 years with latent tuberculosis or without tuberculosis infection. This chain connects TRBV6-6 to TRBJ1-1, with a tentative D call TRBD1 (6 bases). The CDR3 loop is CASSYGGRVNTEAFF. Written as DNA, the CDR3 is TGTGCCAGCAGTTACGGGGGCAGGGTGAACACTGAAGCTTTCTTT.